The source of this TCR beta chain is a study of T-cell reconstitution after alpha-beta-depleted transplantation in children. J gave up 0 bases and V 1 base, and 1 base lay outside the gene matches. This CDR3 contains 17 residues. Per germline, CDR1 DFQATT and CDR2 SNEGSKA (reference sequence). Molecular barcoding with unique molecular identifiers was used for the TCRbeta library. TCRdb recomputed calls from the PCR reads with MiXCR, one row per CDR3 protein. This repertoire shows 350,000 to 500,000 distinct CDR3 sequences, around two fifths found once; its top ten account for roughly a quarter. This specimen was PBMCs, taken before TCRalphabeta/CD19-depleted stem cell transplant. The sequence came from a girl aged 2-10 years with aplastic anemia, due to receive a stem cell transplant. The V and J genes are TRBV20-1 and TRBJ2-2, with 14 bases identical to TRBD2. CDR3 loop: CSARGTSGGSNTGELFF. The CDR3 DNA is TGCAGTGCTAGAGGGACTAGCGGGGGGTCGAACACCGGGGAGCTGTTTTTT.